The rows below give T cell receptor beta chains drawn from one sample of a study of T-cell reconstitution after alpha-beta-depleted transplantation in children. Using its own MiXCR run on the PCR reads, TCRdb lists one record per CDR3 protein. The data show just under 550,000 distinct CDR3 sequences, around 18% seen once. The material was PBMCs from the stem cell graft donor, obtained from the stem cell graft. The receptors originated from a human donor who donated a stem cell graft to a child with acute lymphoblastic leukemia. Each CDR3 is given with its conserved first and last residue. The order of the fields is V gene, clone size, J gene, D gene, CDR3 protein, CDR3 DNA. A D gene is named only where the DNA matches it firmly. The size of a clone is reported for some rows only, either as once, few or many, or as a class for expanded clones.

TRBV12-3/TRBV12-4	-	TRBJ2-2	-	CASSLLAPTGTGELFF	TGTGCCAGCAGTTTATTAGCTCCCACAGGCACCGGGGAGCTGTTTTTT
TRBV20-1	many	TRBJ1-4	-	CSARDGTREKLFF	TGCAGTGCTAGAGACGGGACCCGGGAAAAACTGTTTTTT
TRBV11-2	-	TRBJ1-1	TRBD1	CASSAGTGNTEAFF	TGTGCCAGCAGCGCCGGGACAGGGAACACTGAAGCTTTCTTT
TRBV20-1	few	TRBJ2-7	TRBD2	CSARPGLASYEQYF	TGCAGTGCTAGACCGGGACTAGCTTCCTACGAGCAGTACTTC
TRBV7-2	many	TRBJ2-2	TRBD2	CASSSGQRLAGGRSGELFF	TGTGCCAGCAGCTCAGGGCAGCGACTAGCGGGAGGGCGCTCCGGGGAGCTGTTTTTT
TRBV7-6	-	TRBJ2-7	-	CASSTGASSYEQYF	TGTGCCAGCAGCACGGGGGCAAGCTCCTACGAGCAGTACTTC
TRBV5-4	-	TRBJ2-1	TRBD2	CASSGSSGGYNEQFF	TGTGCCAGCAGCGGCTCTAGCGGGGGTTACAATGAGCAGTTCTTC
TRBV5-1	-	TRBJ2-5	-	CASSFQEWGETQYF	TGCGCCAGCAGCTTCCAGGAGTGGGGCGAGACCCAGTACTTC
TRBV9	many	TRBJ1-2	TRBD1	CASSETGGQPYGYTF	TGTGCCAGCAGCGAGACAGGGGGCCAACCCTATGGCTACACCTTC
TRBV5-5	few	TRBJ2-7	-	CASSLAAGEEEQYF	TGTGCCAGCAGCTTGGCTGCCGGCGAAGAGGAGCAGTACTTC
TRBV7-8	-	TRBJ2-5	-	CASSDSLEETQYF	TGTGCCAGCAGCGACAGTCTAGAAGAGACCCAGTACTTC
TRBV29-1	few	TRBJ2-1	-	CSVRTTHNEQFF	TGCAGCGTTCGGACTACCCACAATGAGCAGTTCTTC
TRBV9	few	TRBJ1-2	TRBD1	CASSVGGQSFDGYTF	TGTGCCAGCAGCGTAGGGGGACAGTCCTTCGACGGCTACACCTTC
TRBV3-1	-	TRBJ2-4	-	CASSPRGLGGLNIQYF	TGTGCCAGCAGCCCAAGAGGCCTGGGAGGATTAAACATTCAGTACTTC
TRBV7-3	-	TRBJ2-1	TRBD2	CASSINPGLAGGRQFF	TGTGCCAGCAGTATAAACCCGGGACTAGCGGGAGGAAGGCAGTTCTTC
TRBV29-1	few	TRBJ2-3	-	CSVEVSGSSTDTQYF	TGCAGCGTTGAGGTGTCGGGGTCTAGCACAGATACGCAGTATTTT
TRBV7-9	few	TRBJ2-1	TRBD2	CASSPSGSGNEQFF	TGTGCCAGCAGCCCTAGCGGAAGCGGGAATGAGCAGTTCTTC
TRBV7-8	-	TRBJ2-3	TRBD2	CASSFSRLAGGTDTQYF	TGTGCCAGCAGCTTCTCACGACTAGCGGGAGGGACAGATACGCAGTATTTT
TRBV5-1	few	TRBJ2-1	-	CASSGISYNEQFF	TGCGCCAGCTCTGGGATCTCCTACAATGAGCAGTTCTTC
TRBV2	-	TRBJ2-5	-	CASSDYFQETQYF	TGTGCCAGCAGTGACTACTTCCAAGAGACCCAGTACTTC
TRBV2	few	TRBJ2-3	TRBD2	CASTTLAGMVNTQYF	TGTGCCAGCACTACACTAGCGGGAATGGTGAATACGCAGTATTTT
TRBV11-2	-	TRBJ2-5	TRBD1	CASSHSWTGETQYF	TGTGCCAGCTCGCACTCCTGGACAGGAGAGACCCAGTACTTC
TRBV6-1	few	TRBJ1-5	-	CASSDLSRQPQHF	TGTGCCAGCAGTGATTTGTCTCGTCAGCCCCAGCATTTT
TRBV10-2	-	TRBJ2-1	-	CASSTDRGSYNEQFF	TGCGCCAGCAGTACCGATAGGGGGTCCTACAATGAGCAGTTCTTC
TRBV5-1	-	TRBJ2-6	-	CASTSEANVLTF	TGCGCCAGCACTTCAGAGGCCAACGTCCTGACTTTC
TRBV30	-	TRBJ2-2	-	CAWTTWGNTGELFF	TGTGCCTGGACAACCTGGGGGAACACCGGGGAGCTGTTTTTT
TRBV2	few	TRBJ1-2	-	CASIPGLLNYGYTF	TGTGCCAGCATCCCGGGACTCCTCAACTATGGCTACACCTTC
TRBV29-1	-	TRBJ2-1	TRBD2	CSVDTSGRMGEQFF	TGCAGCGTTGACACTAGCGGGAGAATGGGTGAGCAGTTCTTC
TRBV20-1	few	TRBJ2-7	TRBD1	CSAWGDRDYEQYF	TGCAGTGCTTGGGGGGACAGGGATTACGAGCAGTACTTC
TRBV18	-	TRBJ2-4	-	CASSRSRGVAKNIQYF	TGTGCCAGCTCACGCTCCCGTGGGGTGGCCAAAAACATTCAGTACTTC
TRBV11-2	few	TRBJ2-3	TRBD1	CASRQQGVRTDTQYF	TGTGCCAGCAGGCAACAGGGGGTTAGAACAGATACGCAGTATTTT
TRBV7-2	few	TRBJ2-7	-	CASSLLSTSWYEQYF	TGTGCCAGCAGCTTATTGTCAACTAGCTGGTACGAGCAGTACTTC
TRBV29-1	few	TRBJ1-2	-	CSVDPGNYGYTF	TGCAGCGTTGATCCGGGAAACTATGGCTACACCTTC
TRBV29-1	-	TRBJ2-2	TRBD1	CSVERLTGVNTGELFF	TGCAGCGTTGAGCGATTGACAGGGGTGAACACCGGGGAGCTGTTTTTT
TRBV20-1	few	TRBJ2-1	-	CSASQPGNEQFF	TGCAGTGCTAGCCAGCCAGGGAATGAGCAGTTCTTC
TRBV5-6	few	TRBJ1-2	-	CASSLLGGASYGYTF	TGTGCCAGCAGCTTGTTGGGGGGCGCGAGCTATGGCTACACCTTC